Here is one T cell receptor beta chain with its context. Its specific antigen is unknown. It has no much larger one-base neighbor in the sample; base qualities were not kept. The CDR3 regions of human TCRbeta chains were analyzed by immunosequencing. As for the original processing: TCRs in the repertoires were compared against a reference library of SARS-CoV-2-specific TCRs that had been generated with the MIRA antigen-specificity platform. Breadth was defined as the fraction of unique TCRs that were SARS-CoV-2-associated, and depth was defined as the fraction of total T cells that were SARS-CoV-2-associated. Using the MIRA data, each spike-specific TCR was mapped to the spike region that the TCR reacts to and placed in a CD4 or CD8 class. Log10-transformed breadth and depth values were compared by one-way ANOVA with Sidak's multiple comparisons tests. Entries here come from immuneACCESS through TCRdb and include only in-frame sequences with V and J called. Some clones fail to appear in such tables; in the studies checked, an unresolved V gene covers under half of the shortfall, and the cause of the remainder is unknown. The DNA was the basis for D and trimming; V, J and clone size are from that table. Present in this sample are about 120,000 clones, approximately 90% of which were seen just once. 13% to 15% of the sample is in the top ten clones.

The sample's time point label is to be understood as: baseline before first vaccination. The vaccinee samples were drawn from two UK trials, COV001 and COV002, one of which was a single-blind randomized controlled phase 2/3 trial testing AZD1222 (ChAdOx1 nCoV-19) in healthy adults. Trial participant PBMC samples were collected at day 0 and day 28 after the second dose for TCRbeta chain sequencing. The data stem from a study of T cell responses to AZD1222 COVID-19 vaccine listed by TCRdb under 2021. About the full investigation: AZD1222 recipients with second doses at about 4 weeks or about 12 weeks were pooled, because spike-specific TCR depth and breadth did not differ between schedules. A total of 233 trial participants underwent TCR sequencing, of whom about 210 received two doses of AZD1222 and about 25 received two doses of the MenACWY control vaccine. Trial participants were enrolled by age into subgroups of 18-55, 56-69 and 70-plus years, and around 150, 28 and 57 TCR-sequenced participants, respectively, were included in these subgroups.

Study-wide conclusions, independent of this receptor: No day 14 peak-response samples were available, so repertoires were characterized only after the peak T cell response. Participants were mostly white British and included more females than males, and it was suggested by the authors that clonal diversity may have been underestimated. Nearly half of unique spike-specific TCRs reportedly recognized epitopes outside regions mutated in the B.1.351 and B.1.1.7 variants. The 56-69-year group was small, and its depth increase did not reach significance, likely because of low power. After two AZD1222 doses, both the breadth and the depth of spike-specific TCRs were significantly higher than at day 0 and than in MenACWY recipients. Vaccine-associated CD4 TCRs spanned the whole spike protein, with dominant responses in regions 160-218 and 743-854. Conclusions about previously exposed vaccinees were limited because only six or seven AZD1222 recipients were SARS-CoV-2 seropositive at baseline.

From the cysteine through the phenylalanine, the CDR3 covers 14 amino acids. Only CDR3 DNA is held: 42 bases, read in frame from base 1. Between the V and J ends, shortened by 8 bases and 1 base respectively, the junction contains 14 bases. CDR1 is given as PRHDT and CDR2 as FYEKMQ, both from the germline V gene (reference sequence). The sequenced sample was peripheral blood, obtained on day 0 of AZD1222 vaccination. The receptor was derived from an adult in good health. The chain employs TRBV13 and TRBJ1-1; the D region possibly corresponds to TRBD1 (5 bases align). At the DNA level, the sequence is TGTGCCAGCCTCCCGGGGGGTCAGAACACTGAAGCTTTCTTT. This encodes CASLPGGQNTEAFF. Here the CDR3 is joined to the reference TRBV13 and TRBJ1-1 genes, and the full variable domain is: AAGVIQSPRHLIKEKRETATLKCYPIPRHDTVYWYQQGPGQDPQFLISFYEKMQSDKGSIPDRFSAQQFSDYHSELNMSSLELGDSALYFCASLPGGQNTEAFFGQGTRLTVV.